This T cell receptor (beta chain) was sequenced for a study of blood T cells in healthy people across ages. Whole-study context: About one barcoded beta molecule per two T cells was captured by template switching.

Regarding the study as a whole: Diversity of TCR beta correlated strongly with naive T cell percentage.

As regards this clonotype: The antigen is unknown.

PCR was performed a second time for about 7 to 11 cycles using a sample-barcoded 5' primer and a J-beta primer mix. TCRdb called the 5' RACE reads again in MiXCR, with one record for every CDR3 protein. The repertoire has 850,000 to 1,000,000 distinct CDR3 sequences, 51% of them found once; the top ten carry 20% to 25%. The ends were cut back, 7 bases at V and 2 bases at J, with 10 bases in the middle. CDR1 SNHLY and CDR2 FYNNEI come from the germline V gene. The CDR3 is 13 residues long. The donors, healthy Caucasians from Russia, were aged roughly 6 to 100. Per individual sample, total RNA of at least 5.5 micrograms was extracted.

This sequence was found in an older woman in good health. V usage is TRBV2 and J usage is TRBJ2-3, with a weak D call TRBD1 (6 bases). Material for sequencing was blood. CDR3 DNA sequence: TGTGCCAGCAAAGGGGGTACCACAGATACGCAGTATTTT. Translation: CASKGGTTDTQYF. Combining the CDR3 with reference TRBV2 and TRBJ2-3 gives the whole variable domain EPEVTQTPSHQVTQMGQEVILRCVPISNHLYFYWYRQILGQKVEFLVSFYNNEISEKSEIFDDQFSVERPDGSNFTLKIRSTKLEDSAMYFCASKGGTTDTQYFGPGTRLTVL.